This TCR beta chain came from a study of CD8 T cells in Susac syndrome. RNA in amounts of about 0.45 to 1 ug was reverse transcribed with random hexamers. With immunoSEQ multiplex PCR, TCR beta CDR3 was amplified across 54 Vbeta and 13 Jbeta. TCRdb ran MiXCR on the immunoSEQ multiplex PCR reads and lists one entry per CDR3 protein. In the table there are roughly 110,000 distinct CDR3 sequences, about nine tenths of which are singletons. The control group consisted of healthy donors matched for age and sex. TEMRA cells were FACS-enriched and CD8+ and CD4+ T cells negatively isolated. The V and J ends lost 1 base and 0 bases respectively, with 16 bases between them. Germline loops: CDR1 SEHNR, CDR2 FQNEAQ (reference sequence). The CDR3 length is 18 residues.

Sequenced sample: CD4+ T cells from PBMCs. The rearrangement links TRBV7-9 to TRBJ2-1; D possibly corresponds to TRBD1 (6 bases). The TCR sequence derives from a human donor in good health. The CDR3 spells CASSLGEGQTLSYNEQFF. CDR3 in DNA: TGTGCCAGCAGCTTAGGCGAAGGACAGACCCTCTCCTACAATGAGCAGTTCTTC.